These T cell receptor beta chains were read from a single sample in a study of blood T cells in healthy people across ages. TCRdb called the 5' RACE reads again in MiXCR, with one record for every CDR3 protein. The data show 700,000 or so distinct CDR3 sequences, with 40% to 50% seen just once and about 30% held by the top ten. The sample consisted of blood. Source of these receptors: a man at least 80 years old in good health. Each CDR3 is given with its conserved first and last residue. Only part of the rows carry a size: once, few, many, or a class if the clone is expanded.

v_call clone_size cdr3_aa
TRBV20-1 few CSAERRRETQYF
TRBV7-6 few CASSLRTGANYGYTF
TRBV29-1 . CSVGQGGNTEAFF
TRBV25-1 few CASAKSAGYNEKLFF
TRBV12-3/TRBV12-4 . CASSLGGQGSFKNIRYF
TRBV15 few CATSRDLGTIVSTDTQYF
TRBV20-1 . CSASRGSRDEQYF
TRBV3-1 few CASSQSPTSGGANEQFF
TRBV4-3 . CASSPLIGGGARTQYF
TRBV6-5 once CATKERGGWYEQYF
TRBV5-5 . CASSQASGQLYF
TRBV7-3 . CASSSTPGANSYNEQFF
TRBV20-1 few CSARGQAYNQPQHF
TRBV20-1 . CSARPTAYEQYF
TRBV6-2/TRBV6-3 few CASSDGTPTSFF
TRBV20-1 few CSARVDRLNSPLHF
TRBV6-2/TRBV6-3 few CASSYTQSWGLAGATSSYNEQFF
TRBV20-1 . CSARDVRLAGEFDNEQFF
TRBV29-1 . CSVESGPPETQYF
TRBV4-3 . CASSQDRRGGLDTQYF
TRBV20-1 . CSARPPQDGGRVGETQYF
TRBV7-2 . CASSLELAGGAKNIQYF
TRBV4-3 . CASSQDARGGGGETQYF
TRBV11-2 . CASTRPTGQFYNEQFF
TRBV12-3/TRBV12-4 many CATGTSGRLETQYF
TRBV28 few CASRVGADTQYF
TRBV14 . CASSQGFSGKSTDTQYF
TRBV7-8 . CASSHTRWGLVSYEKYF
TRBV5-1 few CASGPKAGPHGYTF
TRBV6-2/TRBV6-3 few CASSKRLAGEVEQFF
TRBV9 . CASNSGSSNEQFF
TRBV7-8 . CASSLGTVGEYSNQPQHF
TRBV29-1 many CSVVSVAGGEQYF
TRBV7-9 . CASSVRGNQETQYF
TRBV7-2 few CASSRIRVGANEKLFF
TRBV27 . CASSFYLAGGGDTQYF
TRBV15 . CATSRVRQGGNEQYF
TRBV4-2 . CASSQREIVGEQYF
TRBV6-1 . CASREAGGPDTQYF
TRBV25-1 . CASSEYTTTDTQYF
TRBV12-3/TRBV12-4 few CASSIAVAKNIQYF
TRBV2 . CASRGGTGTPEQYF
TRBV15 . CATSTGSTGNTEAFF
TRBV6-2/TRBV6-3 few CASSYGTPGSQPQHF
TRBV5-6 . CASSLMGREYEQYF
TRBV20-1 many CSASTGMLYEQYF
TRBV4-2 . CASSHTRGAHSTDTQYF
TRBV3-1 . CASSQQGTGNTIYF
TRBV10-3 few CAISESRAGAYNEQFF
TRBV3-1 . CASSQASYNEKLFF
TRBV5-1 many CASSLTAARNNEQFF
TRBV5-1 . CASNRDREDGYTF
TRBV28 . CASSATNGGYTF
TRBV2 few CASSEGNSPLHF
TRBV24-1 few CATSDRQGSYNEQFF
TRBV6-5 . CASSYSIASGTEAFF
TRBV7-3 . CASSPSVGPYNEQFF
TRBV7-8 once CASSQFDRGGEKLFF
TRBV20-1 few CSSRPGRSNSYGYTF